The 14 T cell receptor beta chains below come from one sample, sequenced in a study of T cells in Graves' hyperthyroidism and ophthalmopathy. TCR beta CDR3 region amplification was performed from RNA transcripts. Researchers ran a first-round RT-PCR on the TCR CDR3 using the HTBI primer set. TCRdb used MiXCR to reprocess the multiplex PCR reads, holding one entry per CDR3 protein. Of 410,000 or so distinct CDR3 sequences in the sample, roughly 14% are singletons; the top ten hold less than 15%. The sequenced sample consisted of blood. The origin of the receptors is a man younger than 35 with Graves' ophthalmopathy.

This clonotype has a count of ten or more. The V call is TRBV3-1, the J call TRBJ2-5, with 7 bases that match TRBD2. With V trimmed by 4 bases and J by 5 bases, 10 bases remained unmatched. The CDR3 has 15 amino acids. The germline CDR1 and CDR2 sequences are LGHDT and YNNKEL (reference sequence). As DNA, the CDR3 is TGTGCCAGCAGCCTCGAGAGGATGGGGGGGGAGACCCAGTACTTC. It encodes CASSLERMGGETQYF.

This clonotype has ten or more counts. This rearrangement joins TRBV6-2 or TRBV6-3 to TRBJ2-7; TRBD1 matches 8 bases. Germline assignment: CDR1 MNHEY and CDR2 SVGEGT. The CDR3 totals 16 residues. V lost 0 bases, J lost 2 bases, and 6 bases stayed unmatched. This chain's CDR3 is CASSYSFRDRTYEQYF. The DNA for the CDR3 is TGTGCCAGCAGTTACTCGTTCCGGGACAGGACCTACGAGCAGTACTTC.

This clonotype was seen at least ten times. J is TRBJ2-2 and V is TRBV19; no reliable D call. This CDR3 has 14 residues. Germline CDR1 is LNHDA and CDR2 is SQIVND (reference sequence). The ends were cut back, 3 bases at V and 5 bases at J, with 10 bases in the middle. CDR3 in DNA: TGTGCCAGTAGTATCCACCAAGCTACCGGGGAGCTGTTTTTT. Translated: CASSIHQATGELFF.

This clonotype was seen many times. This rearrangement joins TRBV20-1 to TRBJ1-5; 7 nucleotides agree with TRBD1. Trimming at V came to 4 bases and at J to 7 bases, leaving 4 bases not matched to a gene. Germline V lookup: CDR1 DFQATT, CDR2 SNEGSKA (reference sequence). The CDR3 loop spans 12 amino acids. The CDR3 loop is CSATRTGQPQHF. CDR3 nucleotides: TGCAGTGCTACCCGGACAGGACAGCCCCAGCATTTT.

This clonotype was seen many times. The chain joins TRBV20-1 to TRBJ2-7; 11 bases match TRBD1. CDR3 length: 17 residues. With 5 bases clipped from V and 3 bases from J, the junction kept 15 bases outside the gene matches. Germline CDR1 and CDR2: DFQATT and SNEGSKA (reference sequence). The chain's CDR3 is CSARSLYGTGGGYEQYF. The CDR3 coding sequence is TGCAGTGCTCGGTCATTATACGGGACAGGGGGAGGCTACGAGCAGTACTTC.

This clonotype was seen at least ten times. The chain has TRBV2 and TRBJ1-1; 10 nucleotides agree with TRBD1. CDR1 SNHLY and CDR2 FYNNEI come from the germline V gene. Trimming took 6 bases from V and 6 from J; bases not matched to a gene: 7. The CDR3 has 14 amino acids. CDR3 sequence reads: CASSPDRGSPEAFF. For the CDR3, the DNA is TGTGCCAGCAGCCCGGACAGGGGGTCGCCTGAAGCTTTCTTT. The whole variable domain, filled in from reference TRBV2 and TRBJ1-1, reads EPEVTQTPSHQVTQMGQEVILRCVPISNHLYFYWYRQILGQKVEFLVSFYNNEISEKSEIFDDQFSVERPDGSNFTLKIRSTKLEDSAMYFCASSPDRGSPEAFFGQGTRLTVV.

The table lists this clonotype with many counts. The V and J genes are TRBV27 and TRBJ1-4, with 8 nucleotides matching TRBD1. CDR1 is MNHEY and CDR2 is SMNVEV in the germline V gene (reference sequence). With V trimmed by 4 bases and J by 3 bases, 7 bases remained unmatched. The CDR3 extends over 16 amino acids. CDR3 residues: CASSSIPGQANEKLFF. Here the CDR3 DNA reads TGTGCCAGCAGTTCGATCCCGGGACAGGCTAATGAAAAACTGTTTTTT. The full variable domain, with the rest looked up from reference TRBV27 and TRBJ1-4, is EAQVTQNPRYLITVTGKKLTVTCSQNMNHEYMSWYRQDPGLGLRQIYYSMNVEVTDKGDVPEGYKVSRKEKRNFPLILESPSPNQTSLYFCASSSIPGQANEKLFFGSGTQLSVL.

In this sample, this clonotype turned up many times. The CDR3 reads CATRGGVLHEQYF. CDR3 coding DNA: TGTGCCACCAGAGGAGGGGTTCTGCACGAGCAGTACTTC. V and J are TRBV7-7 and TRBJ2-7; D possibly corresponds to TRBD2 (6 bases). Deletions cut 10 bases from V and 5 bases from J, with 18 bases between. The germline CDR1 and CDR2 sequences are SSHAT and FNYEAQ (reference sequence). This CDR3 has 13 residues.

This clonotype was detected many times. CDR3 protein: CASSEPYRVTNEKLFF. The CDR3 nucleotides read TGTGCCAGCAGTGAACCTTACAGGGTTACTAATGAAAAACTGTTTTTT. The chain is built from TRBV6-1 and TRBJ1-4, with D possibly matching TRBD1 (6 bases). The CDR3 is made up of 16 amino acids. Deletions cut 2 bases from V and 2 bases from J, with 12 bases between. Per germline, CDR1 MNHNS and CDR2 SASEGT.

This clonotype has at least ten counts. This chain connects TRBV27 to TRBJ2-2; 8 positions match TRBD1. CDR1 is MNHEY, CDR2 SMNVEV, per germline (reference sequence). V dropped 3 bases and J dropped 7; count of bases not matched to a gene: 4. The CDR3 spans 14 residues. This CDR3 reads CASSFTGGGGELFF. CDR3 DNA: TGTGCCAGCAGTTTCACAGGGGGAGGCGGGGAGCTGTTTTTT.

This clonotype was recorded many times. This chain links TRBV30 with TRBJ2-7; the D gene is possibly TRBD1 (5 bases). The V and J ends lost 3 bases and 3 bases respectively, with 6 bases between them. This CDR3 comprises 11 residues. In germline, CDR1 is GTSNPN, CDR2 SVGIG (reference sequence). CDR3 DNA: TGTGCCTGGAGGGGGCGCTACGAGCAGTACTTC. As protein: CAWRGRYEQYF.

The chain links TRBV4-1 to TRBJ1-6, with a tentative D call TRBD1 (5 bases). CDR3 length equals 14 residues. Germline loops: CDR1 MGHRA, CDR2 YSYEKL. V shed 2 bases and J shed 14 bases, with 16 bases lying between them. The CDR3 loop reads CASSQTVQVFALHF. In DNA form, the CDR3 reads TGCGCCAGCAGCCAAACGGTACAGGTCTTCGCCCTCCACTTT.

There are a few counts of this clonotype. The chain has TRBV6-1 and TRBJ2-7, with a possible D match to TRBD2 (6 bases). This CDR3 spans 14 amino acids. Trimming took off 7 bases at V and 5 bases at J, with 18 bases between the two ends. Germline loops: CDR1 MNHNS, CDR2 SASEGT. DNA of the CDR3: TGTGCCAGCACCCTTTCCATGGAGGGGCACGAGCAGTACTTC. It yields the protein CASTLSMEGHEQYF.

This clonotype was found a few times. V is TRBV12-5 and J is TRBJ1-2, with D unclear. The CDR3 spans 13 residues. Germline CDR1 LGHNT, CDR2 FRNRAP. V was trimmed by 0 bases and J by 13 bases, leaving 15 bases between them. CDR3 in amino acids: CASGLVRPRIGTF. The CDR3 bases are TGTGCTAGTGGTTTGGTAAGGCCCAGGATCGGCACCTTC.